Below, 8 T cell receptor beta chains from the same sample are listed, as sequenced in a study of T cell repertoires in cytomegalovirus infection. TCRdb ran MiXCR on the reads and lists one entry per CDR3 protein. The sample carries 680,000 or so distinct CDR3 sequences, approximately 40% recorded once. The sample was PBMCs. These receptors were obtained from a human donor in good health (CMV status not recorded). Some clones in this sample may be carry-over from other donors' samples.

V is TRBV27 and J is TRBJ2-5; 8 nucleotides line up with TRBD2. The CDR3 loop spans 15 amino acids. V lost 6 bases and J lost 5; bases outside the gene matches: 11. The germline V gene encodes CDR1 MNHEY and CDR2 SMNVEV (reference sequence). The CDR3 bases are TGTGCCAGCAGCCGAGGGGGACTAGGACGCGAGACCCAGTACTTC. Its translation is CASSRGGLGRETQYF.

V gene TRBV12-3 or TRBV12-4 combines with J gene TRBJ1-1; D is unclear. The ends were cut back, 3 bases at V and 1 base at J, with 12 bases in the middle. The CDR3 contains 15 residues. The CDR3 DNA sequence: TGTGCCAGCAGTTTGGAGCGGAACAAGAACACTGAAGCTTTCTTT. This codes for CASSLERNKNTEAFF.

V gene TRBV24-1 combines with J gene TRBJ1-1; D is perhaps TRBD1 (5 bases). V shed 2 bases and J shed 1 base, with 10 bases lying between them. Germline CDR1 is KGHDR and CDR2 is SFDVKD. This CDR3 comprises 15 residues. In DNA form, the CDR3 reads TGTGCCACCAGTGATTCCCGGGGGGGGAACACTGAAGCTTTCTTT. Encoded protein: CATSDSRGGNTEAFF.

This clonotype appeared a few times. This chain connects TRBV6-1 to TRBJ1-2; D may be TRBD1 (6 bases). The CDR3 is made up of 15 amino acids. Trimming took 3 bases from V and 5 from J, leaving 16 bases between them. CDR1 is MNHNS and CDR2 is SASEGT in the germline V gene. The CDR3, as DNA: TGTGCCAGCAGTGATCTCGGGGGCGGAGGGTATGGCTACACCTTC. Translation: CASSDLGGGGYGYTF.

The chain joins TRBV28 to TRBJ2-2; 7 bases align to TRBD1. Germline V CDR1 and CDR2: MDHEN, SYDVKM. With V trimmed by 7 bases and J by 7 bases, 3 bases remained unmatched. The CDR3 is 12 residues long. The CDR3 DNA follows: TGTGCCAGCACACAGGGGTTCGGGGAGCTGTTTTTT. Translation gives CASTQGFGELFF.

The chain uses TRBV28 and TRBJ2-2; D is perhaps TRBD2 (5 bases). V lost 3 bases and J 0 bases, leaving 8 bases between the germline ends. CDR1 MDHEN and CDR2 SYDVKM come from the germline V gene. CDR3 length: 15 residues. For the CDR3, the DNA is TGTGCCAGCAGTTTGGAGGTCGCGAACACCGGGGAGCTGTTTTTT. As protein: CASSLEVANTGELFF.

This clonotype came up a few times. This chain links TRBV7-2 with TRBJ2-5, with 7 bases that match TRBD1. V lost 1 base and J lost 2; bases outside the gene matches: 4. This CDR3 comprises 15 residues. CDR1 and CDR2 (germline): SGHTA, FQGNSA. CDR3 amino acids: CASSLGGTVQETQYF. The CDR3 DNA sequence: TGTGCCAGCAGCTTAGGGGGGACAGTGCAAGAGACCCAGTACTTC.

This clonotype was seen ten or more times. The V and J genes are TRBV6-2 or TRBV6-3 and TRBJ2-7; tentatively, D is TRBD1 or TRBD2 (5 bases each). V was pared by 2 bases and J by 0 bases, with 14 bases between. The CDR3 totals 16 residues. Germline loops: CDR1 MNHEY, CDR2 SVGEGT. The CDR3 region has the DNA TGTGCCAGCAGTTACCCGGGGCAAGCGGCCTCCTACGAGCAGTACTTC. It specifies CASSYPGQAASYEQYF.